This T cell receptor (beta chain) was sequenced in a study of CD8 T cells in ankylosing spondylitis. V was clipped by 4 bases and J by 3 bases; unmatched bases: 5. The CDR3 loop spans 14 amino acids. Germline V gene lookup returns CDR1 LGHDT and CDR2 YNNKEL (reference sequence). Each CDR3 protein gets one entry after TCRdb re-called the 5' RACE reads with MiXCR. Here the sample spans 450,000 to 550,000 distinct CDR3 sequences, over 4% being singletons. This clonotype was recorded at least ten times. Its target is unknown. Study-wide results and limits: It appeared that ankylosing spondylitis blood was characterized by a TCR beta motif of under ten highly homologous variants.

The sample was blood, either unsorted or a sorted T cell fraction (not recorded which). This chain uses TRBV3-1 with TRBJ2-7; 8 nucleotides line up with TRBD2. The sequence was collected from a male donor with ankylosing spondylitis. CDR3 coding DNA: TGTGCCAGCAGCCGACCCGGGACTAGCTACGAGCAGTACTTC. Its translation is CASSRPGTSYEQYF.